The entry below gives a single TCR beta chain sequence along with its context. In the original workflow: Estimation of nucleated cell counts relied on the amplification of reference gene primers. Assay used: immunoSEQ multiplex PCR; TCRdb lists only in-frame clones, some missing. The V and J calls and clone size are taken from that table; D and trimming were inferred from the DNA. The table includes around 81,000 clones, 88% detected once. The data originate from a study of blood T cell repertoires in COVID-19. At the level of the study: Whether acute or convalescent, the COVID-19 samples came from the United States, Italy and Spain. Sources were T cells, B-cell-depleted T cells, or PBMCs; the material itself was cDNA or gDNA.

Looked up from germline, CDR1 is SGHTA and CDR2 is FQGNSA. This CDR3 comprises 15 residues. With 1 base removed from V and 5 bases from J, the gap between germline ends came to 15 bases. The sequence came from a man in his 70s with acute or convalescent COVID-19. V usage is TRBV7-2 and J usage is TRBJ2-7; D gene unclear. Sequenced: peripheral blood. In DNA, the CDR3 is TGTGCCAGCAGCTTAGGGGTCCTAGTTGACCACGAGCAGTACTTC. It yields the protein CASSLGVLVDHEQYF. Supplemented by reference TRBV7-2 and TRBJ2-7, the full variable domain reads GAGVSQSPSNKVTEKGKDVELRCDPISGHTALYWYRQSLGQGLEFLIYFQGNSAPDKSGLPSDRFSAERTGGSVSTLTIQRTQQEDSAVYLCASSLGVLVDHEQYFGPGTRLTVT.